This T cell receptor (beta chain) originates from a study of blood T cell repertoires in COVID-19. V gave up 0 bases and J gave up 2 bases, with 14 bases separating them. The CDR3 loop spans 16 amino acids. Using immunoSEQ multiplex PCR, the repertoire was profiled, and TCRdb retains in-frame clones only, with some absent. The profile covers just under 60,000 clones, with almost 90% appearing a single time and about 4.3% taken by the ten largest. The table lists this clone with a count of one. The rearrangement links TRBV23-1 to TRBJ2-7, with no clear D. TRBV23-1 is flagged as an ORF with uncertain function. This receptor was identified in a man between 60 and 75 years old with acute or convalescent COVID-19. Sample: peripheral blood. In nucleotides, the CDR3 is TGCGCCAGCAGTCAATCGAACAGCCCAGCTACCTACGAGCAGTACTTC. It translates to CASSQSNSPATYEQYF.